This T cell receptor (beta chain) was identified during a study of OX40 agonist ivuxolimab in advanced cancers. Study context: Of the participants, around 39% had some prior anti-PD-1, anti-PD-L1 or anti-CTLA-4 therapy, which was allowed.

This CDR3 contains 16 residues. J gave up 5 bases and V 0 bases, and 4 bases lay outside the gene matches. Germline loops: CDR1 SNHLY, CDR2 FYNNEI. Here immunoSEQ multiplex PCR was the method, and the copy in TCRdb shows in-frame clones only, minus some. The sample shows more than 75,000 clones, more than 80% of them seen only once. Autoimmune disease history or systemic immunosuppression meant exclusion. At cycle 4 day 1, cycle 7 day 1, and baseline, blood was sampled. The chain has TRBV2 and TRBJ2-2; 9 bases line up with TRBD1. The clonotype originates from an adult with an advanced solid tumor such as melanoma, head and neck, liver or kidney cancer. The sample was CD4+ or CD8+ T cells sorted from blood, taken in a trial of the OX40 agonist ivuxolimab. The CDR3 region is CASSEARQGETGELFF. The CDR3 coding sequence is TGTGCCAGCAGTGAAGCGAGACAGGGGGAGACCGGGGAGCTGTTTTTT.